The 14 T cell receptor beta chains below were found in one sample sequenced in a study of CD8 T cells in Susac syndrome. After extraction with the RNeasy kit, about 0.45 to 1 ug of the RNA was reverse transcribed using random hexamers. From the immunoSEQ multiplex PCR reads, TCRdb called clonotypes with MiXCR, one entry per CDR3 protein. The table has 100,000 to 150,000 distinct CDR3 sequences, 90% to 95% seen once. Sequenced: CD4+ T cells from PBMCs. These receptor sequences come from a human donor in good health.

The rearrangement uses TRBV5-1 and TRBJ1-5; D remains ambiguous. Germline loops: CDR1 SGHRS, CDR2 YFSETQ. The CDR3 length is 13 residues. V gave up 0 bases and J gave up 4 bases, with 5 bases separating them. The CDR3 DNA reads as TGCGCCAGCAGCTTGGATGTAAATCAGCCCCAGCATTTT. As protein: CASSLDVNQPQHF. Looking up the rest from reference TRBV5-1 and TRBJ1-5 gives the full variable domain: KAGVTQTPRYLIKTRGQQVTLSCSPISGHRSVSWYQQTPGQGLQFLFEYFSETQRNKGNFPGRFSGRQFSNSRSEMNVSTLELGDSALYLCASSLDVNQPQHFGDGTRLSIL.

The chain uses TRBV7-9 and TRBJ2-7; D may correspond to TRBD1 or TRBD2 (5 bases each). CDR3 length equals 14 residues. CDR1 and CDR2 (germline): SEHNR, FQNEAQ (reference sequence). The V gene lost 5 bases and the J gene lost 2 bases, with 13 bases spanning the gap. The CDR3 nucleotides are TGTGCCAGCAGCACGTGGGACGGCCCCTACGAGCAGTACTTC. Amino acid sequence: CASSTWDGPYEQYF. Looking up the rest from reference TRBV7-9 and TRBJ2-7 gives the full variable domain: DTGVSQNPRHKITKRGQNVTFRCDPISEHNRLYWYRQTLGQGPEFLTYFQNEAQLEKSRLLSDRFSAERPKGSFSTLEIQRTEQGDSAMYLCASSTWDGPYEQYFGPGTRLTVT.

The chain links TRBV7-6 to TRBJ1-1, with 12 bases lining up with TRBD1. CDR3 size: 17 residues. Germline lookup yields CDR1 SGHVS and CDR2 FNYEAQ. Trimming removed 1 base from V and 6 bases from J; junction bases left unmatched: 9. The CDR3 spells CASSLDYPGQGAPEAFF. The CDR3 nucleotides are TGTGCCAGCAGCTTAGACTATCCGGGACAGGGGGCCCCTGAAGCTTTCTTT.

The V gene is TRBV6-1, the J gene TRBJ2-6, with a weak D call TRBD1 (6 bases). The CDR3 is made up of 18 amino acids. V lost 5 bases and J 0 bases, leaving 17 bases between the germline ends. CDR1 is MNHNS, CDR2 SASEGT, per germline. The chain's CDR3 is CASSRMTGFISGANVLTF. In DNA form, the CDR3 reads TGTGCCAGCAGTCGAATGACAGGATTCATCTCTGGGGCCAACGTCCTGACTTTC.

V gene TRBV5-1 combines with J gene TRBJ1-5; the D gene is possibly TRBD1 (6 bases). This CDR3 region has 15 residues. V lost 4 bases and J lost 6, with 17 bases in between. CDR1 is SGHRS, CDR2 YFSETQ, per germline. The CDR3 region has the DNA TGCGCCAGCAGCCCCGCAGGGGCTGAAGGTCAGCCCCAGCATTTT. This codes for CASSPAGAEGQPQHF. Combining the CDR3 with reference TRBV5-1 and TRBJ1-5 gives the whole variable domain KAGVTQTPRYLIKTRGQQVTLSCSPISGHRSVSWYQQTPGQGLQFLFEYFSETQRNKGNFPGRFSGRQFSNSRSEMNVSTLELGDSALYLCASSPAGAEGQPQHFGDGTRLSIL.

The rearrangement uses TRBV20-1 and TRBJ2-5; D is perhaps TRBD1 or TRBD2 (6 bases each). The CDR3 runs to 16 residues. The V end lost 0 bases, the J end lost 6 bases, and 20 bases lay between the germline ends. Germline assignment: CDR1 DFQATT and CDR2 SNEGSKA (reference sequence). Written as DNA, the CDR3 is TGCAGTGCTAGAGATCTTATGGGGGGCACCGGGAAGACCCAGTACTTC. This codes for CSARDLMGGTGKTQYF.

The J gene is TRBJ2-6, the V gene TRBV3-1, with 8 bases identical to TRBD1. CDR3 length equals 19 residues. Germline CDR1 LGHDT, CDR2 YNNKEL (reference sequence). The J segment lost 0 bases and the V segment lost 0 bases, leaving 7 bases of the junction unmatched. The CDR3 region has the DNA TGTGCCAGCAGCCAAGATTTAGGGGACAGGATCTCTGGGGCCAACGTCCTGACTTTC. This codes for CASSQDLGDRISGANVLTF.

The chain has TRBV29-1 and TRBJ1-1; D gene uncertain. CDR1 SQVTM and CDR2 ANQGSEA come from the germline V gene. The CDR3 sequence is 10 residues long. The CDR3: CTARNTEAFF. The CDR3 DNA is TGCACCGCGCGGAACACTGAAGCTTTCTTT.

This clonotype was seen once. This chain connects TRBV19 to TRBJ1-2, with D possibly TRBD1 on 5 matching bases. The V gene lost 1 base and the J gene lost 3 bases, with 12 bases spanning the gap. From germline, CDR1 is LNHDA and CDR2 SQIVND (reference sequence). The CDR3 extends over 15 amino acids. Written as DNA, the CDR3 is TGTGCCAGTAGTATAGTTGGCAGGGAAGACTATGGCTACACCTTC. Translation: CASSIVGREDYGYTF.

V gene TRBV20-1 combines with J gene TRBJ1-5; D is unresolved. V was clipped by 7 bases and J by 0 bases, with 7 bases between them. The germline CDR1 and CDR2 sequences are DFQATT and SNEGSKA (reference sequence). The CDR3 has 12 residues. CDR3 residues: CSVSVSNQPQHF. The CDR3 DNA is TGCAGTGTTTCTGTTAGCAATCAGCCCCAGCATTTT.

This chain connects TRBV29-1 to TRBJ1-2, with D perhaps TRBD1 (5 bases). V was cut by 1 base and J by 7 bases, with 16 bases left in between. Looked up from germline, CDR1 is SQVTM and CDR2 is ANQGSEA. CDR3 size: 14 residues. CDR3 sequence (DNA): TGCAGCGTTGAAGGGACATATCAGGGAACTGGCTACACCTTC. It specifies CSVEGTYQGTGYTF.

V is TRBV5-1 and J is TRBJ2-6; 7 bases align to TRBD1. The CDR3 length is 15 residues. V shed 4 bases and J 4 bases; nucleotides not matched to a gene: 5. The germline CDR1 and CDR2 sequences are SGHRS and YFSETQ. CDR3 coding DNA: TGCGCCAGCAGCCGGGACAGCTTCGGGGCCAACGTCCTGACTTTC. This codes for CASSRDSFGANVLTF.

The chain has TRBV4-3 and TRBJ1-3; 8 bases map to TRBD1. V dropped 0 bases and J dropped 4; count of bases not matched to a gene: 5. From germline, CDR1 is LGHNA and CDR2 YSLEER. The CDR3 loop spans 16 amino acids. The CDR3: CASSQDRGPSGNTIYF. In DNA, the CDR3 is TGCGCCAGCAGCCAAGACAGGGGGCCTTCGGGAAACACCATATATTTT.

The chain has TRBV14 and TRBJ2-1; TRBD2 aligns across 10 bases. The CDR3 consists of 15 residues. Trimming at V came to 1 base and at J to 6 bases, leaving 3 bases not matched to a gene. Germline CDR1 SGHDN, CDR2 FVKESK. CDR3 loop: CASSQAGTSANEQFF. The CDR3, as DNA: TGTGCCAGCAGCCAAGCGGGGACTAGCGCCAATGAGCAGTTCTTC.